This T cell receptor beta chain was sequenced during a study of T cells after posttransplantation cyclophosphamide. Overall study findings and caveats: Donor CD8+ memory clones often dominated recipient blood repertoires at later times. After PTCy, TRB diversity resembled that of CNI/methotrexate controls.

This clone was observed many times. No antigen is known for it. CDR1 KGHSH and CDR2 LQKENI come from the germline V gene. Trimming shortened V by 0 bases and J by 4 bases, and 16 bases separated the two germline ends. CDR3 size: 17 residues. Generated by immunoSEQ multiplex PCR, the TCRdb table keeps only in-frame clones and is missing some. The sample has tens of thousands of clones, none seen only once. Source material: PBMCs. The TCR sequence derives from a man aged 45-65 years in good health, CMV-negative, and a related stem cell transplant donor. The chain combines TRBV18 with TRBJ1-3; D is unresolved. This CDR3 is CASSPPLIGSTGNTIYF. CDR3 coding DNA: TGTGCCAGCTCACCACCTTTAATCGGGTCTACCGGAAACACCATATATTTT. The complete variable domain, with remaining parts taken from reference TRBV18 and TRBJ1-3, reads NAGVMQNPRHLVRRRGQEARLRCSPMKGHSHVYWYRQLPEEGLKFMVYLQKENIIDESGMPKERFSAEFPKEGPSILRIQQVVRGDSAAYFCASSPPLIGSTGNTIYFGEGSWLTVV.